This entry concerns a single T cell receptor beta chain. This sample was included in a study of cytomegalovirus exposure and HLA in healthy donors. About the study: The same platform used for the 500 to 850 first-cohort repertoires was also used for the 100 to 150 validation repertoires, as a later analysis reported.

The CDR3 is 15 amino acids. The germline V gene encodes CDR1 MNHNS and CDR2 SASEGT. Between the trimmed V and J ends, which lost 2 bases and 5 bases, there was a span of 15 bases. Only in-frame clones appear in the TCRdb table, and some are missing; sequencing was by immunoSEQ multiplex PCR. The sample consists of fewer than 120,000 clones, roughly 90% of them appearing once. The sample comprised PBMCs. The sequence derives from a woman in her twenties or thirties in good health and CMV-seropositive. V and J are TRBV6-1 and TRBJ2-5; possible D gene TRBD1, 5 bases. Here the CDR3 reads CASSEHTLSGETQYF. The CDR3 nucleotides read TGTGCCAGCAGTGAACACACCCTCTCAGGGGAGACCCAGTACTTC.